This is a list of T cell receptor beta chains from one sample in a study of blood T cells in healthy people across ages. TCRdb called the 5' RACE reads again in MiXCR, with one record for every CDR3 protein. The repertoire holds about 780,000 distinct CDR3 sequences, with around 24% as singletons. These data are also associated with another study on T cells of mothers and their children.

Sequences were obtained from blood. Receptors originate from a boy between 5 and 17 years old in good health. Both conserved end residues are part of each CDR3. Fields, in order: D gene, V gene, clone size, J gene, CDR3 protein, CDR3 DNA. D genes are given only for firm matches. Only part of the rows carry a size: once, few, many, or a class if the clone is expanded.

d_call: NA; v_call: TRBV27; clone_size: NA; j_call: TRBJ2-2; cdr3_aa: CASSLIGNRELFF; cdr3_nt: TGTGCCAGCAGTTTAATTGGGAACCGGGAGCTGTTTTTT
d_call: TRBD1; v_call: TRBV6-5; clone_size: NA; j_call: TRBJ1-2; cdr3_aa: CASRRQGNDYGYTF; cdr3_nt: TGTGCCAGCAGACGACAGGGAAATGACTATGGCTACACCTTC
d_call: NA; v_call: TRBV12-3/TRBV12-4; clone_size: many; j_call: TRBJ2-3; cdr3_aa: CASLDVVGDTQYF; cdr3_nt: TGTGCCAGCCTTGATGTGGTAGGAGATACGCAGTATTTT
d_call: NA; v_call: TRBV20-1; clone_size: NA; j_call: TRBJ2-5; cdr3_aa: CSARGQVTLQETQYF; cdr3_nt: TGCAGTGCTAGAGGCCAGGTTACTCTCCAAGAGACCCAGTACTTC
d_call: NA; v_call: TRBV5-1; clone_size: NA; j_call: TRBJ2-1; cdr3_aa: CASSLGESNEQFF; cdr3_nt: TGCGCCAGCAGCTTGGGGGAATCAAATGAGCAGTTCTTC
d_call: NA; v_call: TRBV2; clone_size: few; j_call: TRBJ2-2; cdr3_aa: CASSEGRVTGELFF; cdr3_nt: TGTGCCAGCAGTGAAGGAAGGGTCACCGGGGAGCTGTTTTTT
d_call: NA; v_call: TRBV29-1; clone_size: NA; j_call: TRBJ1-1; cdr3_aa: CSVDKSVNTEAFF; cdr3_nt: TGCAGCGTTGATAAGTCTGTGAACACTGAAGCTTTCTTT
d_call: NA; v_call: TRBV28; clone_size: few; j_call: TRBJ2-1; cdr3_aa: CASSWGGDGQFF; cdr3_nt: TGTGCCAGCAGTTGGGGCGGGGATGGGCAGTTCTTC
d_call: TRBD1; v_call: TRBV4-3; clone_size: NA; j_call: TRBJ1-1; cdr3_aa: CASSQGTPTGFGMNTEAFF; cdr3_nt: TGCGCCAGCAGCCAAGGGACACCGACAGGGTTTGGGATGAACACTGAAGCTTTCTTT
d_call: NA; v_call: TRBV7-7; clone_size: NA; j_call: TRBJ2-5; cdr3_aa: CASSLSILQETQYF; cdr3_nt: TGTGCCAGCAGCTTAAGTATACTACAAGAGACCCAGTACTTC
d_call: NA; v_call: TRBV2; clone_size: few; j_call: TRBJ2-1; cdr3_aa: CASSEDRASNWQFF; cdr3_nt: TGTGCCAGCAGTGAAGATAGGGCCTCGAATTGGCAGTTCTTC
d_call: NA; v_call: TRBV12-3/TRBV12-4; clone_size: NA; j_call: TRBJ1-5; cdr3_aa: CASSSTVGQPQHF; cdr3_nt: TGTGCCAGCAGCTCGACAGTCGGTCAGCCCCAGCATTTT
d_call: NA; v_call: TRBV2; clone_size: many; j_call: TRBJ2-7; cdr3_aa: CASSDRGTYEQYF; cdr3_nt: TGTGCCAGCAGTGATCGGGGGACCTACGAGCAGTACTTC
d_call: NA; v_call: TRBV5-1; clone_size: few; j_call: TRBJ2-7; cdr3_aa: CASSRYKGTSYEQYF; cdr3_nt: TGCGCCAGCAGCCGTTACAAGGGAACATCCTACGAGCAGTACTTC
d_call: TRBD2; v_call: TRBV2; clone_size: NA; j_call: TRBJ2-1; cdr3_aa: CARSERLAEDNEQFF; cdr3_nt: TGTGCCAGAAGTGAACGACTAGCGGAGGACAATGAGCAGTTCTTC
d_call: NA; v_call: TRBV28; clone_size: NA; j_call: TRBJ2-7; cdr3_aa: CASTLWGSYEQYF; cdr3_nt: TGTGCCAGCACCCTGTGGGGGTCCTACGAGCAGTACTTC
d_call: NA; v_call: TRBV7-2; clone_size: once; j_call: TRBJ2-2; cdr3_aa: CASSLSVVKAGELFF; cdr3_nt: TGTGCCAGCAGCTTATCCGTTGTAAAGGCCGGGGAGCTGTTTTTT
d_call: TRBD1; v_call: TRBV29-1; clone_size: NA; j_call: TRBJ1-1; cdr3_aa: CSVDGYIAQGDTEAFF; cdr3_nt: TGCAGCGTTGATGGGTATATAGCACAGGGGGACACTGAAGCTTTCTTT
d_call: NA; v_call: TRBV27; clone_size: few; j_call: TRBJ1-6; cdr3_aa: CASSFGTRSPLHF; cdr3_nt: TGTGCCAGCAGTTTCGGGACGCGATCACCCCTCCACTTT
d_call: NA; v_call: TRBV7-9; clone_size: NA; j_call: TRBJ1-5; cdr3_aa: CASSSSEVSNQPQHF; cdr3_nt: TGTGCCAGCAGCTCCTCCGAGGTTAGCAATCAGCCCCAGCATTTT
d_call: TRBD2; v_call: TRBV7-9; clone_size: NA; j_call: TRBJ2-1; cdr3_aa: CASSLVASGGFNEQFF; cdr3_nt: TGTGCCAGCAGCTTAGTGGCTAGCGGGGGATTCAATGAGCAGTTCTTC
d_call: TRBD2; v_call: TRBV5-1; clone_size: few; j_call: TRBJ2-5; cdr3_aa: CASSLGLAKETQYF; cdr3_nt: TGCGCCAGCAGCTTGGGACTAGCTAAAGAGACCCAGTACTTC
d_call: NA; v_call: TRBV10-3; clone_size: NA; j_call: TRBJ1-6; cdr3_aa: CASLKEDYNSPLHF; cdr3_nt: TGTGCCAGCCTTAAAGAGGATTATAATTCACCCCTCCACTTT
d_call: TRBD2; v_call: TRBV28; clone_size: NA; j_call: TRBJ2-5; cdr3_aa: CASSELGLAGRETQYF; cdr3_nt: TGTGCCAGCAGCGAACTGGGGCTAGCGGGGAGAGAGACCCAGTACTTC
d_call: TRBD2; v_call: TRBV20-1; clone_size: NA; j_call: TRBJ2-3; cdr3_aa: CSAFFPRGLAGSSPTDTQYF; cdr3_nt: TGCAGTGCCTTCTTCCCCCGGGGACTAGCGGGGTCCTCACCCACAGATACGCAGTATTTT
d_call: TRBD1; v_call: TRBV5-1; clone_size: few; j_call: TRBJ2-7; cdr3_aa: CASSLQGADYEQYF; cdr3_nt: TGCGCCAGCAGCCTACAGGGGGCGGACTACGAGCAGTACTTC
d_call: NA; v_call: TRBV30; clone_size: few; j_call: TRBJ2-7; cdr3_aa: CAWSPKPPTGTYEQYF; cdr3_nt: TGTGCCTGGAGTCCTAAACCACCTACGGGGACCTACGAGCAGTACTTC
d_call: TRBD1; v_call: TRBV7-9; clone_size: few; j_call: TRBJ1-6; cdr3_aa: CASSPTGVHNSPLHF; cdr3_nt: TGTGCCAGCAGCCCGACAGGGGTGCATAATTCACCCCTCCACTTT
d_call: NA; v_call: TRBV4-2; clone_size: few; j_call: TRBJ1-5; cdr3_aa: CASSQEGGSRPQHF; cdr3_nt: TGTGCCAGCAGCCAAGAGGGGGGTAGTAGGCCCCAGCATTTT
d_call: NA; v_call: TRBV2; clone_size: NA; j_call: TRBJ2-7; cdr3_aa: CASPKGAGEQYF; cdr3_nt: TGTGCCAGTCCGAAAGGGGCGGGCGAGCAGTACTTC
d_call: NA; v_call: TRBV5-1; clone_size: few; j_call: TRBJ2-3; cdr3_aa: CASSLVGPPGNTQYF; cdr3_nt: TGCGCCAGCAGCTTGGTGGGACCCCCTGGAAATACGCAGTATTTT